The sequence of this T cell receptor beta chain was determined in a study of type 1 regulatory T cells. As for the study in general: T-allo10 is an in vitro-generated, Tr1-enriched CD4 T cell product specific for alloantigen. Findings and caveats of the study: Compared with non-Tr1 cells, Tr1 cells showed a narrower TCR repertoire.

One entry per CDR3 protein, called by TCRdb with MiXCR from the reads. The data show roughly 71,000 distinct CDR3 sequences, around 20% seen once. This clonotype was seen more than once but under ten times. No antigen is known for it. The V gene lost 6 bases and the J gene lost 5 bases, with 18 bases spanning the gap. The germline gives CDR1 SQVTM, CDR2 ANQGSEA. This CDR3 comprises 14 residues. The chain couples TRBV29-1 to TRBJ2-3, with D tentatively TRBD2 (5 bases). The source is a human donor in good health. What was sequenced was cultured type 1 regulatory T (Tr1) cells, either the whole culture or a sorted fraction (not recorded which). The CDR3 bases are TGCAGCGTCTTACTAGATTACGTTAGAGATACGCAGTATTTT. This sequence encodes CSVLLDYVRDTQYF.